The 8 T cell receptor beta chains reported below all come from one sample, sequenced in a study of tumor and adjacent non-tumor tissue in lung cancer. The library came from three nested PCR rounds adapted from ARM-PCR protocols. TCRdb re-analysed the multiplex PCR reads in MiXCR, keeping a single row per CDR3 protein. Of 110,000 or so distinct CDR3 sequences detected, 62% appear once; the ten largest clones hold about 20%. No cell sorting was done before RNA was extracted from the tissue. Distant lung tissue was collected more than 3 cm away from the tumor edge. Sequencing input: distant non-tumor lung tissue. The receptors originated from a man aged 55 to 70 with non-small cell lung cancer.

This clonotype was seen only a few times. Just one base apart from a much larger clone, this may be a read error. The chain combines TRBV6-2 or TRBV6-3 with TRBJ2-1; 9 positions agree with TRBD1. The germline V gene has CDR1 MNHEY and CDR2 SVGEGT. This CDR3 is built from 11 residues. V shed 4 bases, J shed 12 bases, and the junction held 1 base outside the gene matches. CDR3 sequence: CASSWGQGQFF. Written as DNA, the CDR3 is TGTGCCAGCAGTTGGGGACAGGGGCAGTTCTTC.

Comment on this clonotype: A junction end diverges from the germline sequence, so it may reflect a read error. The chain links TRBV10-3 to TRBJ2-1; D might be TRBD2 (5 bases). The length of the CDR3 is 14 residues. Per germline, CDR1 ENHRY and CDR2 SYGVKD. Here the CDR3 reads CAISGEGRCDEQSF. Here the CDR3 DNA reads TGTGCCATCAGTGGCGAGGGCCGGTGTGATGAGCAGTCCTTC.

This clonotype was seen once. A much larger clone differs by one base, so this may be a read error. This chain connects TRBV11-2 to TRBJ2-6; D is unresolved. Deletions cut 9 bases from V and 5 bases from J, with 14 bases between. The CDR3 runs 14 residues. CDR1 and CDR2 from the germline V gene are SGHAT and FQNNGV. The CDR3 DNA follows: TGTGCCAGAAGCCCGAGTTCCTGGGCCAACGTCCTGACTTTC. It is translated as CARSPSSWANVLTF.

This chain joins TRBV14 and TRBJ2-3; D is possibly TRBD2 (6 bases). From germline, CDR1 is SGHDN and CDR2 FVKESK. The CDR3 runs to 15 residues. Trimming stripped 7 bases from V and 2 bases from J, with 16 bases between. The CDR3 DNA follows: TGTGCCAGCACCCGGGACTCCGATGCCACAGATACGCAGTATTTT. Its protein product is CASTRDSDATDTQYF.

This clonotype showed up just a few times. The chain recombines TRBV30 with TRBJ2-1; tentatively, D is TRBD2 (6 bases). The CDR3 runs 14 residues. The V and J ends lost 0 bases and 7 bases respectively, with 13 bases between them. Germline V gene sequence: CDR1 GTSNPN, CDR2 SVGIG (reference sequence). The CDR3 loop is CAWSVKGGGNEQFF. The CDR3 nucleotides read TGTGCCTGGAGTGTAAAAGGAGGAGGGAATGAGCAGTTCTTC.

This clonotype has a single count. This could be a read error, since a much larger clone is one nucleotide away. This chain links TRBV5-1 with TRBJ2-5; 8 bases are a match to TRBD2. Germline CDR1 reads SGHRS; CDR2 reads YFSETQ. CDR3 length: 16 residues. The CDR3 loop reads CTSPTERGRRGETQYF. The CDR3 nucleotides are TGCACCAGCCCGACCGAGCGGGGGCGTAGGGGAGAGACCCAGTACTTC.

This clonotype showed up just a few times. A much larger clone is a single base away; this may be a read error. The rearrangement links TRBV6-6 to TRBJ1-4; 7 bases are a match to TRBD1. Germline CDR1 reads MNHNY; CDR2 reads SVGAGI (reference sequence). The CDR3 runs 14 residues. CDR3 nucleotides: TGTGCCAGCACCGACAGGGCGAACGGTGAAAGACTGTTTTTT. The encoded protein is CASTDRANGERLFF.

Only a few counts were recorded for this clonotype. Being one base from a much bigger clone, this may be a read error. The chain recombines TRBV4-3 with TRBJ2-7; 8 bases are shared with TRBD2. CDR1 is LGHNA and CDR2 is YSLEER in the germline V gene. The CDR3 spans 17 residues. Written as DNA, the CDR3 is TGCGCCAGCGGCCAAGATTATCAGCGGGAGAGAGGCTACGAGCAGTACTTC. Its protein product is CASGQDYQRERGYEQYF.